These 23 T cell receptor beta chains were sequenced from one sample in a study of T cell repertoires in cytomegalovirus infection. The antigens these receptors bind are not known. TCRdb reprocessed the reads with MiXCR, giving one entry per CDR3 protein. Of hundreds of thousands of distinct CDR3 sequences in the sample, roughly 36% were seen once. Here the sequenced sample was cultured PBMCs, taken from culture after CMV antigen stimulation. The receptors stem from a human donor in good health (CMV status not recorded). Some clones in this sample may be carry-over from other donors' samples.

The gene calls are TRBV20-1 and TRBJ2-3, with TRBD2 matching over 9 bases. Germline CDR1 is DFQATT and CDR2 is SNEGSKA (reference sequence). This CDR3 is built from 15 residues. V was clipped by 1 base and J by 7 bases; unmatched bases: 9. This CDR3 reads CSARGLAVTLNTQYF. The CDR3 coding sequence is TGCAGTGCTAGAGGACTAGCGGTAACACTCAATACGCAGTATTTT.

The chain uses TRBV5-6 and TRBJ2-2, with D uncertain. Trimming removed 3 bases from V and 4 bases from J, with 13 bases in between. Germline values: CDR1 SGHDT, CDR2 YYEEEE. The CDR3 sequence is 15 residues long. The CDR3 region has the DNA TGTGCCAGCAGCTCGGTGGTTGGGATCACCGGGGAGCTGTTTTTT. Translation: CASSSVVGITGELFF.

This rearrangement joins TRBV2 to TRBJ2-7; 7 positions agree with TRBD1. Germline assignment: CDR1 SNHLY and CDR2 FYNNEI. Unmatched junction bases numbered 13, after V lost 8 bases and J lost 0 bases. The CDR3 contains 16 residues. As DNA, the CDR3 is TGTGCCAGCTCGGACGGCCCGGGGACAGCCTCCTACGAGCAGTACTTC. This codes for CASSDGPGTASYEQYF.

Concerning this clonotype itself: A much bigger clone sits one base away, suggesting this may be a read error. The chain employs TRBV7-6 and TRBJ2-7, with 9 positions matching TRBD2. CDR1 and CDR2 (germline): SGHVS, FNYEAQ. V shed 6 bases and J 4 bases; nucleotides not matched to a gene: 10. This CDR3 contains 15 residues. The CDR3 protein is CASREEAGGSYEQYF. The CDR3 DNA sequence: TGTGCCAGCAGAGAGGAGGCGGGAGGGTCGTACGAGCAGTACTTC.

This clonotype was recorded many times. V usage is TRBV12-3 or TRBV12-4 and J usage is TRBJ2-1; 9 positions match TRBD1. The CDR3 covers 14 residues. The V and J ends lost 5 bases and 8 bases, in that order; junction bases with no gene match: 7. In DNA form, the CDR3 reads TGTGCCAGCAGTCGCCGGGACAGGGTCGATGAGCAGTTCTTC. This sequence encodes CASSRRDRVDEQFF.

The rearrangement joins TRBV12-5 to TRBJ2-5; D may be TRBD2 (5 bases). CDR1 and CDR2 from the germline V gene are LGHNT and FRNRAP. There are 14 residues in the CDR3. V lost 5 bases to trimming and J lost 2 bases, with 12 bases between them. The CDR3 is CASGESGSQETQYF. The CDR3 DNA reads TGTGCTAGTGGTGAAAGCGGCTCTCAAGAGACCCAGTACTTC. Complete variable domain (other parts from reference TRBV12-5 and TRBJ2-5): DARVTQTPRHKVTEMGQEVTMRCQPILGHNTVFWYRQTMMQGLELLAYFRNRAPLDDSGMPKDRFSAEMPDATLATLKIQPSEPRDSAVYFCASGESGSQETQYFGPGTRLLVL.

The V and J genes are TRBV6-9 and TRBJ1-4; a possible D gene is TRBD1 (6 bases). Per germline, CDR1 MNHGY and CDR2 SVAAGI. This CDR3 is built from 13 residues. The V end lost 2 bases, the J end lost 11 bases, and 12 bases lay between the germline ends. CDR3 in amino acids: CASSYGGGAKLFF. CDR3 nucleotide sequence: TGTGCCAGCAGTTATGGGGGGGGCGCGAAACTGTTTTTT.

V usage is TRBV18 and J usage is TRBJ2-5; possibly TRBD1 for D (5 bases). V was shortened by 2 bases and J by 3 bases, with 10 bases between the two germline ends. The V gene's germline CDR1 is KGHSH and CDR2 LQKENI. The CDR3 totals 14 residues. The CDR3 coding sequence is TGTGCCAGCTCACCAGGACAATCCGAAGAGACCCAGTACTTC. Residues: CASSPGQSEETQYF.

This clonotype occurred a few times. The rearrangement uses TRBV5-4 and TRBJ2-7, with D perhaps TRBD1 (6 bases). V shed 9 bases and J shed 0 bases, with 16 bases lying between them. In germline, CDR1 is SGHNT, CDR2 YYREEE (reference sequence). The CDR3 extends over 14 amino acids. Here the CDR3 DNA reads TGTGCCACCAACCCAGGGGTTGGCTCCTACGAGCAGTACTTC. Translated, it gives CATNPGVGSYEQYF.

The chain recombines TRBV7-6 with TRBJ2-1; 10 positions agree with TRBD2. The CDR3 runs to 17 residues. Germline CDR1 is SGHVS and CDR2 is FNYEAQ. V lost 1 base, J lost 8 bases, and 11 bases stayed unmatched. This CDR3 reads CASSLEWSSGGSDEQFF. In DNA form, the CDR3 reads TGTGCCAGCAGCTTAGAATGGTCTAGCGGGGGAAGCGATGAGCAGTTCTTC.

This clonotype was counted ten times or more. V gene TRBV7-2 combines with J gene TRBJ2-3; D remains ambiguous. This CDR3 region has 15 residues. In germline, CDR1 is SGHTA, CDR2 FQGNSA. The V and J ends lost 5 bases and 2 bases respectively, with 14 bases between them. In nucleotides, the CDR3 is TGTGCCAGCAGCCCCCGGCGGTCCCACACAGATACGCAGTATTTT. Translation: CASSPRRSHTDTQYF.

This clonotype was counted a few times. The DNA for the CDR3 is TGCAGTGCTAGAGATCGCAGGGGGTACAATGAGCAGTTCTTC. Translation gives CSARDRRGYNEQFF. The gene calls are TRBV20-1 and TRBJ2-1; 7 positions match TRBD1. The CDR3 consists of 14 residues. V was clipped by 0 bases and J by 4 bases; unmatched bases: 3. Germline V gives CDR1 DFQATT, CDR2 SNEGSKA (reference sequence).

The chain employs TRBV4-1 and TRBJ2-4, with 11 nucleotides matching TRBD2. J gave up 6 bases and V 1 base, and 8 bases lay outside the gene matches. The CDR3 consists of 17 residues. Germline V gives CDR1 MGHRA, CDR2 YSYEKL. The CDR3 spells CASSQGLAGSGGNIQYF. As DNA, the CDR3 is TGCGCCAGCAGCCAAGGACTAGCGGGAAGCGGGGGAAACATTCAGTACTTC.

This clonotype was recorded a few times. The chain couples TRBV20-1 to TRBJ2-3; TRBD1 or TRBD2 may be the D gene (5 bases each). CDR3 length: 14 residues. The V end was cut by 2 bases, the J end by 3 bases, with 12 bases between. Germline CDR1 reads DFQATT; CDR2 reads SNEGSKA (reference sequence). The CDR3 loop reads CSARIGALTDTQYF. The CDR3 DNA sequence: TGCAGTGCTAGAATCGGGGCCCTGACAGATACGCAGTATTTT.

The chain recombines TRBV20-1 with TRBJ1-3; unclear D gene. The V gene lost 5 bases and the J gene lost 0 bases, with 17 bases spanning the gap. This CDR3 is 16 amino acids long. Germline V gives CDR1 DFQATT, CDR2 SNEGSKA (reference sequence). DNA for the CDR3: TGCAGTGCTTCACGCCTTACCTACCTCTCTGGAAACACCATATATTTT. Translated, it gives CSASRLTYLSGNTIYF.

This clonotype was seen only a few times. The chain joins TRBV7-6 to TRBJ1-3, with D unclear. Germline V lookup: CDR1 SGHVS, CDR2 FNYEAQ. The length of the CDR3 is 17 residues. V lost 1 base, J lost 0 bases, and 13 bases lay in between. CDR3 bases: TGTGCCAGCAGCTTAGAAGCCTCATTGGGCTCTGGAAACACCATATATTTT. Translating gives CASSLEASLGSGNTIYF.

This clonotype showed up just a few times. The CDR3 bases are TGTGCCAGCAGCTTAACGCCGGGACTAGGAGATGAGCAGTTCTTC. Protein: CASSLTPGLGDEQFF. The gene calls are TRBV7-9 and TRBJ2-1; TRBD2 matches at 8 bases. Germline CDR1 is SEHNR and CDR2 is FQNEAQ (reference sequence). CDR3 size: 15 residues. The trim removed 2 bases at V and 8 bases at J, leaving 8 bases unmatched.

The chain has TRBV7-8 and TRBJ2-7; D not resolved. The germline V gene encodes CDR1 SGHVS and CDR2 FQNEAQ. Trimming stripped 3 bases from V and 0 bases from J, with 12 bases between. CDR3 size: 15 residues. CDR3 DNA sequence: TGTGCCAGCAGCTTCAAAAGAAGTCTCTCCTACGAGCAGTACTTC. Its protein is CASSFKRSLSYEQYF.

This chain uses TRBV19 with TRBJ2-1; 12 bases align to TRBD2. Germline V gives CDR1 LNHDA, CDR2 SQIVND (reference sequence). Unmatched junction bases numbered 6, after V lost 10 bases and J lost 2 bases. The CDR3 has 15 residues. The CDR3 DNA follows: TGTGCCACCGACCCTAGCGGGGGGGCCTACAATGAGCAGTTCTTC. It yields the protein CATDPSGGAYNEQFF.

This clonotype was counted once. This chain joins TRBV6-2 or TRBV6-3 and TRBJ1-2; D is uncertain. CDR1 and CDR2 from the germline V gene are MNHEY and SVGEGT. Trimming pared 3 bases from V and 5 bases from J, leaving 13 bases between. CDR3 size: 14 residues. The CDR3 reads CASSYSPRYYGYTF. As DNA, the CDR3 is TGTGCCAGCAGTTATTCGCCTCGTTATTATGGCTACACCTTC.

A few counts support this clonotype. The chain links TRBV5-6 to TRBJ2-5, with a weak D call TRBD1 (6 bases). Germline CDR1 is SGHDT and CDR2 is YYEEEE. This CDR3 has 18 amino acids. Trimming shortened V by 0 bases and J by 4 bases, and 22 bases separated the two germline ends. DNA of the CDR3: TGTGCCAGCAGCTTGGTGGACAGCGGTAGTCCGAGAGGAGAGACCCAGTACTTC. Residues: CASSLVDSGSPRGETQYF.

The CDR3 DNA follows: TGTGCCAGCAGCCGGGCTAAGGTGGAGACCCAGTACTTC. It yields the protein CASSRAKVETQYF. The rearrangement links TRBV7-9 to TRBJ2-5, with D uncertain. The germline V gene encodes CDR1 SEHNR and CDR2 FQNEAQ (reference sequence). V was shortened by 5 bases and J by 5 bases, with 12 bases between the two germline ends. The CDR3 runs 13 residues.

This clonotype was observed a few times. The V call is TRBV20-1, the J call TRBJ1-5; D may be TRBD1 (5 bases). The CDR3 extends over 13 amino acids. V was shortened by 3 bases and J by 6 bases, with 12 bases between the two germline ends. Germline V gene lookup returns CDR1 DFQATT and CDR2 SNEGSKA (reference sequence). CDR3 residues: CSARSGGGQPQHF. In nucleotides, the CDR3 is TGCAGTGCTAGGTCGGGGGGAGGTCAGCCCCAGCATTTT.